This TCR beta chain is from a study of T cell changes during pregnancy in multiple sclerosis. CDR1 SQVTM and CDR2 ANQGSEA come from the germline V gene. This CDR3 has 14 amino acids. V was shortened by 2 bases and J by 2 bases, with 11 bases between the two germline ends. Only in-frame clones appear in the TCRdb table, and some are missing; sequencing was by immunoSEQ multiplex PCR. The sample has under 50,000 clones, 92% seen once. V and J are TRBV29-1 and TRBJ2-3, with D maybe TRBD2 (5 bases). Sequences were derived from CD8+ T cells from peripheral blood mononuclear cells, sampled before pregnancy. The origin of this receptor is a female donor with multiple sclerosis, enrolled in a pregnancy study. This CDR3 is CSVESGDYTDTQYF. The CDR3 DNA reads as TGCAGCGTTGAATCCGGAGACTACACAGATACGCAGTATTTT.